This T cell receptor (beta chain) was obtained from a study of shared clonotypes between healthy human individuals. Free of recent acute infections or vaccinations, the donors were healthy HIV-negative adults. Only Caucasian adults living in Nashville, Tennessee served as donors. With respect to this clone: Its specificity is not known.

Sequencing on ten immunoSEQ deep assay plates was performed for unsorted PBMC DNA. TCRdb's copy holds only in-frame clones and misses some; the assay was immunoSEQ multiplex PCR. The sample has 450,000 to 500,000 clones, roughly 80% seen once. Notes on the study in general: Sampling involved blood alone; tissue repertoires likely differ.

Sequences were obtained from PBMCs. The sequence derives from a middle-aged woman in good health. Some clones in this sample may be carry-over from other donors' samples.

In DNA, the CDR3 is TGTGCCAGCTCACCGGGACAGGATTACGAGCAGTACTTC. Translation: CASSPGQDYEQYF. The chain employs TRBV18 and TRBJ2-7; 8 bases are a match to TRBD1. CDR1 is KGHSH, CDR2 LQKENI, per germline. J was trimmed by 4 bases and V by 3 bases; bases with no gene match: 2. The length of the CDR3 is 13 residues.